This T cell receptor beta chain was profiled in a study of beta chain features in type 1 diabetes. The overall study: In age, gender and cell yields, patients were similar to healthy donors. Findings and caveats of the study: In comparison with healthy donors, patients had naive, central memory and Treg TCRB repertoires that appeared more similar.

Note on this clone: Its antigen is as yet unknown.

The CDR3 length is 14 residues. V was pared by 7 bases and J by 0 bases, with 16 bases between. Germline V gene lookup returns CDR1 SQVTM and CDR2 ANQGSEA. The entirety of the isolated RNA underwent reverse transcription, so expressed TCRB transcripts were sequenced. Mean read depth for naive, central memory and regulatory T cell samples was a few million reads. Clones were sequenced by immunoSEQ multiplex PCR, and TCRdb holds only the in-frame ones, with some missing. The sample records 300,000 to 350,000 clones, about 19% being singletons. The sequenced sample was naive CD4+ T cells from blood. The chain uses TRBV29-1 and TRBJ2-7, with D tentatively TRBD1 (6 bases). The clonotype comes from a woman younger than 30 in good health. CDR3 DNA: TGCAGCGCCCTGCGAGGGGGAAGCTCCTACGAGCAGTACTTC. This codes for CSALRGGSSYEQYF.